What follows are 9 T cell receptor beta chains derived from one specimen sequenced in a study of T cell responses to AZD1222 COVID-19 vaccine (dated by TCRdb to about 2021). This sample's time point label indicates: baseline before first vaccination. Libraries were constructed by the immunoSEQ multiplex PCR assay. TCRdb limited this immuneACCESS table to in-frame rearrangements with V and J called. A share of clones is missing; checked studies link under half to unresolved V genes, and the rest is unexplained. The sample table lists tens of thousands of clones, around nine tenths of them with a count of one. Jointly, the top ten make up roughly a tenth of the sample. This specimen was peripheral blood, taken on day 0 of AZD1222 vaccination. These receptors all come from an adult in good health.

The J gene is TRBJ2-7, the V gene TRBV28; possibly TRBD2 for D (6 bases). The germline CDR1 and CDR2 sequences are MDHEN and SYDVKM. Trimming took 6 bases from V and 2 from J, leaving 17 bases between them. The CDR3 runs 15 residues. The CDR3: CASSSSWRGTYEQYV. The CDR3 DNA reads TGTGCCAGCAGCTCATCGTGGAGGGGAACCTACGAGCAGTACGTC.

The CDR3 region is CASSPITAAIRGNTEAFF. CDR3 sequence (DNA): TGTGCCAGCTCACCTATTACGGCGGCTATTAGGGGGAACACTGAAGCTTTCTTT. The V and J genes are TRBV18 and TRBJ1-1, with D maybe TRBD1 (5 bases). Trimming shortened V by 3 bases and J by 1 base, and 21 bases separated the two germline ends. This CDR3 spans 18 amino acids. Looked up from germline, CDR1 is KGHSH and CDR2 is LQKENI.

J is TRBJ2-7 and V is TRBV7-2, with 10 bases matching TRBD2. Trimming at V came to 6 bases and at J to 6 bases, leaving 8 bases not matched to a gene. The CDR3 is 14 amino acids. Germline CDR1 is SGHTA and CDR2 is FQGNSA. CDR3 coding DNA: TGTGCCAGCAGGTTTCCGGGACTAGCGACCGAGCAGTACTTC. Translating it yields CASRFPGLATEQYF.

The chain employs TRBV5-1 and TRBJ1-6; no firm D call. The V gene's germline CDR1 is SGHRS and CDR2 YFSETQ. Trimming removed 4 bases at V and 4 bases at J, with 12 bases between. This CDR3 has 15 amino acids. This CDR3 reads CASSRAERYNSPLHF. The CDR3 nucleotides read TGCGCCAGCAGCCGCGCGGAAAGATATAATTCACCCCTCCACTTT.

The CDR3 coding sequence is TGTGCCAGCAGCGCATCTAGCGGTACCTACAATGAGCAGTTCTTC. Its translation: CASSASSGTYNEQFF. The V and J genes are TRBV9 and TRBJ2-1, with 7 bases fitting TRBD2. This CDR3 spans 15 amino acids. CDR1 SGDLS and CDR2 YYNGEE come from the germline V gene. Germline trimming cut 3 bases from V and 2 bases from J; bases unmatched to any gene: 5.

The V and J genes are TRBV27 and TRBJ1-5, with D maybe TRBD1 (5 bases). Germline V gene sequence: CDR1 MNHEY, CDR2 SMNVEV (reference sequence). This CDR3 has 13 amino acids. Trimming took off 3 bases at V and 3 bases at J, with 6 bases between the two ends. CDR3 sequence reads: CASSLGPNQPQHF. CDR3 DNA: TGTGCCAGCAGTTTGGGGCCCAATCAGCCCCAGCATTTT.

The genes are TRBV21-1 and TRBJ1-6; TRBD1 is taken as the D call from the table, unchecked against the DNA. TRBV21-1 is listed as a pseudogene. The CDR3 runs to 18 residues. The CDR3 protein is CASSKADYRQGAESPLHF. CDR3 nucleotides: TGTGCCAGCAGCAAAGCTGACTACCGACAGGGGGCGGAATCACCCCTCCACTTT.

This rearrangement joins TRBV7-2 to TRBJ2-1; the D gene is possibly TRBD1 (6 bases). The CDR3 sequence is 14 residues long. Germline values: CDR1 SGHTA, CDR2 FQGNSA. The germline V and J ends were trimmed by 6 bases and 4 bases, with 13 bases remaining between them. CDR3 sequence reads: CASSLQGMYNEQFF. The CDR3, as DNA: TGTGCCAGCAGTCTCCAGGGGATGTACAATGAGCAGTTCTTC.

For the CDR3, the DNA is TGTGCCAGCAGCTACGGGGACAGAAGCAATGAAAAACTGTTTTTT. Protein sequence: CASSYGDRSNEKLFF. The genes are TRBV7-9 and TRBJ1-4; 7 bases line up with TRBD1. Trimming at V came to 4 bases and at J to 5 bases, leaving 7 bases not matched to a gene. This CDR3 is built from 15 residues. Germline values: CDR1 SEHNR, CDR2 FQNEAQ (reference sequence).